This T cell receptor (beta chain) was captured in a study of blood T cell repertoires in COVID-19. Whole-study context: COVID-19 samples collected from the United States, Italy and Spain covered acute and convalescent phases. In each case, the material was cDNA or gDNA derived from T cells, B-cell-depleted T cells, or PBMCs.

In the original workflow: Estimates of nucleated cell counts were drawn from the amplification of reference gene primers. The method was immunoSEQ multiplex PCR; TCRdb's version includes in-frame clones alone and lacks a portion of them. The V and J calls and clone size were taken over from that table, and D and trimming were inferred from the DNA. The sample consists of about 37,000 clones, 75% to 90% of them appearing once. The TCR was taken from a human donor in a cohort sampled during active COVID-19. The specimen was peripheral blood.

In DNA form, the CDR3 reads TGCGCCAGCAGCCAAGATTGGGACAACGAAAAACTGTTTTTT. Protein: CASSQDWDNEKLFF. The chain links TRBV4-3 to TRBJ1-4, with a weak D call TRBD1 (6 bases). There are 14 residues in the CDR3. V lost 0 bases to trimming and J lost 8 bases, with 10 bases between them. Looked up from germline, CDR1 is LGHNA and CDR2 is YSLEER.